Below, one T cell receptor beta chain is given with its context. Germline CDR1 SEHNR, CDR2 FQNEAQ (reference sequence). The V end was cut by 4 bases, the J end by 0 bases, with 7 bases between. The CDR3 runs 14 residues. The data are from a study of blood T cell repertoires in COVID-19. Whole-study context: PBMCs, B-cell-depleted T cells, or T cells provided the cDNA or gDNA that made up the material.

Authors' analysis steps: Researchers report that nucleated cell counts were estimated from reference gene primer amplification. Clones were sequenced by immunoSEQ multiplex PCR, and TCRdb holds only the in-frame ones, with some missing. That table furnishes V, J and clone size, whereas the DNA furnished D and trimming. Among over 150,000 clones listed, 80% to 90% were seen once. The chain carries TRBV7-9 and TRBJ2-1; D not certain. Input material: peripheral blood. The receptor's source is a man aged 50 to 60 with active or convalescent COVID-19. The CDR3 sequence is CASSWSSSYNEQFF. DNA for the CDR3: TGTGCCAGCAGCTGGTCCAGCTCCTACAATGAGCAGTTCTTC.